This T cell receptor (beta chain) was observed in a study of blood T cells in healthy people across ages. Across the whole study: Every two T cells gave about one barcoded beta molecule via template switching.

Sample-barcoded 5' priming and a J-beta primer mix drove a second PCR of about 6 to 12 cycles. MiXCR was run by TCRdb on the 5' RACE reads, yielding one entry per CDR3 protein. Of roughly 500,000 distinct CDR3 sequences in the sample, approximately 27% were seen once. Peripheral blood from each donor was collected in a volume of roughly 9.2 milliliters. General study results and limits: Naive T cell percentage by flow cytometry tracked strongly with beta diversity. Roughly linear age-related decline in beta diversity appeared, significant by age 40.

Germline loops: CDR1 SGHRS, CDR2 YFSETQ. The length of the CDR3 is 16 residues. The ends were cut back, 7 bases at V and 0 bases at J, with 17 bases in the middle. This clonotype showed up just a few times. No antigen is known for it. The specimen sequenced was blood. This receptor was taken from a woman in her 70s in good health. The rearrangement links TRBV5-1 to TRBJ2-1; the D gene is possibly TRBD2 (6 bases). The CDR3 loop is CASVLGGPRSYNEQFF. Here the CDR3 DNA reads TGCGCCAGCGTTCTGGGAGGACCCCGCTCCTACAATGAGCAGTTCTTC.